The source of this T cell receptor beta chain is a study of T cell responses to AZD1222 COVID-19 vaccine. TCRdb keeps only in-frame clones here, not all; method: immunoSEQ multiplex PCR. The sample shows about 200,000 clones, over 85% of them seen only once. CDR3 length: 15 amino acids. CDR1 and CDR2 (germline): MDHEN, SYDVKM. Trimming removed 5 bases at V and 4 bases at J, with 17 bases between. This TCR derives from an adult who received the MenACWY meningococcal vaccine as a control. Sequenced material: peripheral blood, taken 28 days after the second dose of the MenACWY control vaccine. The V call is TRBV28, the J call TRBJ1-2; D is uncertain. For the CDR3, the DNA is TGTGCCAGCAGTCTCGGACCCCTGGGGAGCTATGGCTACACCTTC. Amino acids: CASSLGPLGSYGYTF.